One sample yielded the 3 T cell receptor beta chains listed below, sequenced in a study of vaccination effects on CD4 cells after COVID-19. This table comes from immunoSEQ multiplex PCR, and its TCRdb copy is limited to in-frame clones, with some not included. Of about 71,000 clones listed, more than 60% are singletons. Following an approximately eleven-day culture, CD4+ T cells were purified. Each participant received a vaccine that was either BNT162b2 or mRNA-1273, given as two doses. The antigens these receptors bind are not known. The sequences come from CD4+ T cells from PBMCs cultured without peptide, collected after COVID-19 vaccination. All receptors come from a human donor who received a COVID-19 vaccine.

The chain has TRBV5-1 and TRBJ2-5; tentatively, D is TRBD2 (5 bases). The V gene lost 0 bases and the J gene lost 7 bases, with 16 bases spanning the gap. Germline V gene lookup returns CDR1 SGHRS and CDR2 YFSETQ. The CDR3 totals 15 residues. The CDR3: CASSLEKGLGGTQYF. CDR3 nucleotides: TGCGCCAGCAGCTTGGAGAAAGGGCTAGGAGGGACCCAGTACTTC.

V usage is TRBV6-5 and J usage is TRBJ2-5; 7 nucleotides agree with TRBD2. Germline CDR1 is MNHEY and CDR2 is SVGAGI. CDR3 length: 13 residues. V trimming: 6 bases; J trimming: 4 bases; junction bases outside the gene matches: 5. The CDR3 reads CASRGTGGETQYF. The CDR3 bases are TGTGCCAGCAGGGGGACGGGGGGAGAGACCCAGTACTTC.

This clone has more than one count but fewer than ten. CDR3 nucleotide sequence: TGTGCCAGCCGTGGACAGTTAAATCAGCCCCAGCATTTT. It specifies CASRGQLNQPQHF. The V gene is TRBV28, the J gene TRBJ1-5, with a tentative D call TRBD1 (6 bases). The length of the CDR3 is 13 residues. With 8 bases removed from V and 4 bases from J, the gap between germline ends came to 12 bases. In germline, CDR1 is MDHEN, CDR2 SYDVKM.